Following are 16 T cell receptor beta chains from one sample sequenced in a study of identical twins. TCRdb re-called the 5' RACE reads with MiXCR, one entry per CDR3 protein. The table lists 400,000 to 550,000 distinct CDR3 sequences, roughly an eighth of them singletons. The same data also went into a second study, on yellow fever vaccine responses in identical twins.

Sequenced input: CD4+ T cells sorted from blood. These receptors came from a young woman in good health.

This clonotype appeared many times. The DNA for the CDR3 is TGCGCCAGCAGCTTGCGTATGAGGGGCTACGAGCAGTACTTC. Translating it yields CASSLRMRGYEQYF. The genes are TRBV5-1 and TRBJ2-7, with D tentatively TRBD1 or TRBD2 (5 bases each). Germline values: CDR1 SGHRS, CDR2 YFSETQ. This CDR3 region has 14 residues. V lost 1 base, J lost 3 bases, and 11 bases lay in between.

The V and J genes are TRBV20-1 and TRBJ2-1; unclear D gene. Trimming removed 1 base from V and 4 bases from J, with 5 bases in between. CDR3 length: 12 residues. The germline V gene has CDR1 DFQATT and CDR2 SNEGSKA (reference sequence). CDR3: CSARGGYNEQFF. CDR3 nucleotide sequence: TGCAGTGCTAGAGGAGGATACAATGAGCAGTTCTTC.

The V gene is TRBV20-1, the J gene TRBJ2-5, with D perhaps TRBD2 (6 bases). The germline CDR1 and CDR2 sequences are DFQATT and SNEGSKA (reference sequence). Trimming took off 6 bases at V and 5 bases at J, with 13 bases between the two ends. The CDR3 is made up of 12 amino acids. CDR3 protein: CSAGDFKETQYF. In DNA form, the CDR3 reads TGCAGTGCGGGGGACTTCAAGGAGACCCAGTACTTC.

This clonotype was counted a few times. V is TRBV20-1 and J is TRBJ2-2; D is perhaps TRBD1 (7 bases). Trimming shortened V by 3 bases and J by 4 bases, and 12 bases separated the two germline ends. The CDR3 totals 14 residues. Germline V gives CDR1 DFQATT, CDR2 SNEGSKA (reference sequence). The CDR3 DNA follows: TGCAGTGCTAGGGAGGGGGCGCGCACCGGGGAGCTGTTTTTT. Translation: CSAREGARTGELFF.

The chain couples TRBV28 to TRBJ2-7; 11 bases line up with TRBD2. The germline gives CDR1 MDHEN, CDR2 SYDVKM. CDR3 size: 14 residues. Unmatched junction bases numbered 4, after V lost 2 bases and J lost 7 bases. CDR3 amino acids: CASSLLAGGGEQYF. The CDR3 DNA sequence: TGTGCCAGCAGTTTACTAGCGGGAGGAGGTGAGCAGTACTTC. Full variable domain (remainder filled in from reference TRBV28 and TRBJ2-7): DVKVTQSSRYLVKRTGEKVFLECVQDMDHENMFWYRQDPGLGLRLIYFSYDVKMKEKGDIPEGYSVSREKKERFSLILESASTNQTSMYLCASSLLAGGGEQYFGPGTRLTVT.

This clonotype was detected a few times. The chain employs TRBV5-1 and TRBJ2-7, with D tentatively TRBD1 (5 bases). There are 16 residues in the CDR3. Germline V gene data show CDR1 as SGHRS and CDR2 as YFSETQ. V dropped 0 bases and J dropped 2 bases, with 15 bases sitting between them. DNA of the CDR3: TGCGCCAGCAGCTTGGGTACAGGAATGAGCGCCTACGAGCAGTACTTC. Translation gives CASSLGTGMSAYEQYF.

The V gene is TRBV3-1, the J gene TRBJ2-5; D gene uncertain. CDR3 length equals 13 residues. Trimming left V 4 bases short and J 2 bases short, with 8 bases between. Germline V gene lookup returns CDR1 LGHDT and CDR2 YNNKEL (reference sequence). In DNA form, the CDR3 reads TGTGCCAGCAGCCTATACGAACAAGAGACCCAGTACTTC. Its translation: CASSLYEQETQYF.

This clonotype was counted a few times. The chain recombines TRBV2 with TRBJ1-5; TRBD1 aligns across 9 bases. After removal of 7 bases from V and 6 bases from J, the junction contained 13 bases not matched to a gene. This CDR3 has 16 residues. The germline V gene has CDR1 SNHLY and CDR2 FYNNEI. In DNA, the CDR3 is TGTGCCAGCACTGCTACAGGGGGCTCTGGGGGTCAGCCCCAGCATTTT. Its translation: CASTATGGSGGQPQHF.

This clonotype has more than one count but fewer than ten. The V call is TRBV9, the J call TRBJ1-1; no clear D. Germline V gene lookup returns CDR1 SGDLS and CDR2 YYNGEE. With 0 bases removed from V and 0 bases from J, the gap between germline ends came to 6 bases. The CDR3 consists of 14 residues. CDR3 sequence (DNA): TGTGCCAGCAGCGTAGGACCTATGAACACTGAAGCTTTCTTT. It specifies CASSVGPMNTEAFF.

This clonotype was observed a handful of times. The chain links TRBV29-1 to TRBJ1-1; D ambiguous. This CDR3 is built from 14 residues. V was clipped by 4 bases and J by 4 bases, with 16 bases between them. CDR1 is SQVTM and CDR2 is ANQGSEA in the germline V gene. DNA of the CDR3: TGCAGCGTTGCGGCCCCTTCAAAAGGCACTGAAGCTTTCTTT. Its translation: CSVAAPSKGTEAFF.

The chain carries TRBV24-1 and TRBJ2-1; D perhaps matches TRBD1 (6 bases). The germline gives CDR1 KGHDR, CDR2 SFDVKD. This CDR3 is built from 16 residues. V lost 5 bases and J 7 bases, leaving 20 bases between the germline ends. The CDR3 protein is CATSGTGTGNRNEQFF. The CDR3 DNA follows: TGTGCCACCAGTGGGACGGGAACAGGGAATCGGAATGAGCAGTTCTTC.

This clonotype was picked up many times. The V and J genes are TRBV7-2 and TRBJ2-7; 10 bases map to TRBD2. V dropped 0 bases and J dropped 8; count of bases not matched to a gene: 7. This CDR3 has 15 amino acids. In germline, CDR1 is SGHTA, CDR2 FQGNSA. CDR3 amino acids: CASSLAKASGSQQYF. The CDR3 DNA sequence: TGTGCCAGCAGCTTAGCGAAGGCTAGCGGGAGTCAGCAGTACTTC. Combining the CDR3 with reference TRBV7-2 and TRBJ2-7 gives the whole variable domain GAGVSQSPSNKVTEKGKDVELRCDPISGHTALYWYRQSLGQGLEFLIYFQGNSAPDKSGLPSDRFSAERTGGSVSTLTIQRTQQEDSAVYLCASSLAKASGSQQYFGPGTRLTVT.

The table lists this clonotype with a few counts. The rearrangement links TRBV24-1 to TRBJ2-1, with 9 bases aligning to TRBD2. The V segment lost 4 bases and the J segment 4 bases; nucleotides outside the gene matches: 7. The germline CDR1 and CDR2 sequences are KGHDR and SFDVKD. This CDR3 has 16 residues. CDR3 sequence reads: CATSDSGTSRYNEQFF. The CDR3 nucleotides are TGTGCCACCAGTGACTCCGGGACTAGCAGATACAATGAGCAGTTCTTC.

The chain recombines TRBV6-2 or TRBV6-3 with TRBJ1-2; D unresolved. The germline gives CDR1 MNHEY, CDR2 SVGEGT. The CDR3 spans 10 residues. Trimming removed 9 bases at V and 2 bases at J, with 4 bases between. The CDR3 here is CASGNYGYTF. CDR3 coding DNA: TGTGCCAGTGGGAACTATGGCTACACCTTC.

The CDR3 here is CASTKTSTDTQYF. The CDR3 nucleotides read TGCGCCAGCACGAAAACCAGCACAGATACGCAGTATTTT. This sequence joins TRBV5-1 and TRBJ2-3; D gene unclear. With 6 bases removed from V and 0 bases from J, the gap between germline ends came to 8 bases. Per the germline V gene, CDR1 is SGHRS and CDR2 is YFSETQ. There are 13 residues in the CDR3.

The chain recombines TRBV1 with TRBJ2-1; the table gives TRBD2 as D, unverified against the DNA. TRBV1 represents a pseudogene. This CDR3 region has 17 residues. CDR3 sequence: CTSTRLAGGIAYNEQFF. In DNA form, the CDR3 reads TGCACCAGCACCCGTCTAGCGGGAGGTATCGCGTACAATGAGCAGTTCTTC.